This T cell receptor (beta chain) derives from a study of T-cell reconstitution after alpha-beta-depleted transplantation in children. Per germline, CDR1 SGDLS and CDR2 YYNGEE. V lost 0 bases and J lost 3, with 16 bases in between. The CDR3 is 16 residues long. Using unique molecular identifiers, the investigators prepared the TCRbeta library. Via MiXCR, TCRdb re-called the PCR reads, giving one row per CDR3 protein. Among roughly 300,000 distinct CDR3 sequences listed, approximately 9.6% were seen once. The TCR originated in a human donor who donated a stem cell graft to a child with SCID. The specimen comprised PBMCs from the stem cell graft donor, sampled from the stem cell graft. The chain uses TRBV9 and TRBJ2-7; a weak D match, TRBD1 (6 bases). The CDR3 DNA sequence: TGTGCCAGCAGCGTAGGATCTAGGACAGAGATCTACGAGCAGTACTTC. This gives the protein CASSVGSRTEIYEQYF.